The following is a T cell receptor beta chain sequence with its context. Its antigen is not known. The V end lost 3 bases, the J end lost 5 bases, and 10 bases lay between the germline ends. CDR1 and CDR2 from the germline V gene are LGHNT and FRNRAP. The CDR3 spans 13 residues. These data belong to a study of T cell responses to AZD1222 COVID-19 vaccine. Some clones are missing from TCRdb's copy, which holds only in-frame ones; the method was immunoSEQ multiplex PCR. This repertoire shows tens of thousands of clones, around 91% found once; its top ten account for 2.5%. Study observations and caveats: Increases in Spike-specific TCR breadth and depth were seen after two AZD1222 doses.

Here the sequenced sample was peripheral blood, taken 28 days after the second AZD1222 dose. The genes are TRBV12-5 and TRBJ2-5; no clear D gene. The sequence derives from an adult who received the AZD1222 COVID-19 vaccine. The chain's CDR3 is CASGFRAHETQYF. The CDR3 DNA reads TGTGCTAGTGGTTTCCGGGCCCATGAGACCCAGTACTTC.